The 19 T cell receptor beta chains in this list originate from one sample, sequenced in a study of vaccination and CD4 T cells after COVID-19. Treatment given: approximately 10-day PBMC culture with coronavirus spike peptide pools or control peptides (ViraFEST assay). Cultured CD4+ T-cell DNA underwent Oncomine TCR Beta short-read sequencing. TCRdb reanalysed the PCR reads using MiXCR and keeps one entry per CDR3 protein. The sample has some 9,600 distinct CDR3 sequences; 20% to 30% are singletons. These receptors have no identified antigens. Sequencing used CD4+ T cells from blood, cultured in vitro, obtained before SARS-CoV-2 vaccination. These receptors all stem from a human donor who received a COVID-19 vaccine.

The J gene is TRBJ2-5, the V gene TRBV7-3; D remains unclear. The CDR3 loop spans 13 amino acids. The germline V and J ends were trimmed by 2 bases and 0 bases, with 4 bases remaining between them. Germline CDR1 reads SGHTA; CDR2 reads FQGTGA. The CDR3 DNA reads as TGTGCCAGCAGCTTAGACTACCAAGAGACCCAGTACTTC. It is translated as CASSLDYQETQYF.

The chain is built from TRBV20-1 and TRBJ2-5, with 14 nucleotides matching TRBD2. The junction had 6 bases not matched to a gene; V was cut back by 0 bases and J by 0 bases. Germline CDR1 reads DFQATT; CDR2 reads SNEGSKA (reference sequence). CDR3 length: 18 residues. Here the CDR3 reads CSARDRLAGGQYQETQYF. DNA for the CDR3: TGCAGTGCTAGAGACCGACTAGCGGGGGGGCAATACCAAGAGACCCAGTACTTC.

The chain carries TRBV5-1 and TRBJ1-1; the match to TRBD1 covers 7 bases. Germline CDR1 SGHRS, CDR2 YFSETQ. This CDR3 region has 13 residues. Losses at the gene ends were 3 bases for V and 12 bases for J; bases not matched to a gene: 11. CDR3 region: CASSSPGTATSFF. CDR3 nucleotides: TGCGCCAGCAGCTCACCCGGGACAGCGACCTCTTTCTTT.

Turning to this clonotype: An end of the junction differs from the germline gene, which may be a read error. This chain joins TRBV19 and TRBJ2-2; 8 nucleotides line up with TRBD1. CDR3 size: 15 residues. Per germline, CDR1 LNHDA and CDR2 SQIVND (reference sequence). The CDR3 DNA reads as TGTGCCAGTAGTACAACCGGGACAGGAACCGGGGGGCTGTTTTTT. It specifies CASSTTGTGTGGLFF.

The rearrangement uses TRBV10-1 and TRBJ2-3, with TRBD2 identical over 12 bases. This CDR3 has 15 residues. V shed 8 bases and J 8 bases; nucleotides not matched to a gene: 11. CDR1 WNHNN and CDR2 SYGVQD come from the germline V gene (reference sequence). CDR3 in amino acids: CASSTSGGDPGTQYF. Here the CDR3 DNA reads TGCGCCAGCTCGACTAGCGGGGGTGACCCCGGTACGCAGTATTTT.

This clonotype was picked up a small number of times. The J gene is TRBJ2-5, the V gene TRBV7-2; D may be TRBD2 (6 bases). V lost 4 bases and J 5 bases, leaving 17 bases between the germline ends. The germline V gene has CDR1 SGHTA and CDR2 FQGNSA. This CDR3 comprises 15 residues. The CDR3 reads CASSSPGLKRETQYF. CDR3 coding DNA: TGTGCCAGCAGCTCGCCGGGACTGAAGAGGGAGACCCAGTACTTC. The full variable domain, its missing parts supplied by reference TRBV7-2 and TRBJ2-5, is GAGVSQSPSNKVTEKGKDVELRCDPISGHTALYWYRQSLGQGLEFLIYFQGNSAPDKSGLPSDRFSAERTGGSVSTLTIQRTQQEDSAVYLCASSSPGLKRETQYFGPGTRLLVL.

There are a few counts of this clonotype. J is TRBJ1-1 and V is TRBV10-1, with D uncertain. The CDR3 sequence is 13 residues long. Trimming took 6 bases from V and 1 from J, leaving 9 bases between them. From germline, CDR1 is WNHNN and CDR2 SYGVQD (reference sequence). CDR3 nucleotides: TGCGCCAGCAGGGGAACACCGAACACTGAAGCTTTCTTT. Translation gives CASRGTPNTEAFF.

The V and J genes are TRBV5-1 and TRBJ1-1; the D gene is possibly TRBD1 (6 bases). Trimming took 0 bases from V and 2 from J, leaving 8 bases between them. Germline-derived CDR1 and CDR2 are SGHRS and YFSETQ. There are 14 residues in the CDR3. Here the CDR3 reads CASSLGQENTEAFF. CDR3 coding DNA: TGCGCCAGCAGCTTGGGACAGGAAAACACTGAAGCTTTCTTT.

This clonotype appeared a few times. V and J are TRBV4-2 and TRBJ2-7; 7 bases map to TRBD1. J gave up 5 bases and V 0 bases, and 7 bases lay outside the gene matches. CDR3 length: 15 amino acids. The germline CDR1 and CDR2 sequences are LGHNA and YNFKEQ. DNA for the CDR3: TGTGCCAGCAGCCAAGACTCCGACAGGGTGGACGAGCAGTACTTC. Translation: CASSQDSDRVDEQYF.

This clonotype was detected only a few times. The chain uses TRBV20-1 and TRBJ1-1, with D uncertain. Germline CDR1 and CDR2: DFQATT and SNEGSKA (reference sequence). CDR3 length: 11 residues. V lost 3 bases to trimming and J lost 10 bases, with 12 bases between them. CDR3 protein: CSARTRGGAFF. CDR3 DNA sequence: TGCAGTGCTAGGACCCGTGGCGGAGCTTTCTTT.

V is TRBV30 and J is TRBJ2-7, with 9 bases that match TRBD1. Germline values: CDR1 GTSNPN, CDR2 SVGIG (reference sequence). The CDR3 consists of 14 residues. J was trimmed by 6 bases and V by 2 bases; bases with no gene match: 8. The CDR3 DNA reads as TGTGCCTGGAGTTTGGACAGGGGTTCTCGCGAGCAGTACTTC. Protein sequence: CAWSLDRGSREQYF.

The chain uses TRBV19 and TRBJ2-5; D is unclear. Trimming shortened V by 7 bases and J by 2 bases, and 17 bases separated the two germline ends. The CDR3 runs to 15 residues. In germline, CDR1 is LNHDA, CDR2 SQIVND (reference sequence). The chain's CDR3 is CASTPQGLGQETQYF. The CDR3 bases are TGTGCCAGTACCCCTCAAGGGTTGGGTCAAGAGACCCAGTACTTC.

Judged by abundance, this clonotype is medium-sized. The chain uses TRBV30 and TRBJ1-1; 11 nucleotides match TRBD1. CDR3 length: 14 amino acids. The germline V gene encodes CDR1 GTSNPN and CDR2 SVGIG (reference sequence). The ends lost 6 bases at V and 6 bases at J; junction bases unmatched: 9. The CDR3 here is CACLRGQGASEAFF. The CDR3 DNA reads TGTGCCTGTCTCCGTGGACAGGGGGCATCTGAAGCTTTCTTT.

V is TRBV24-1 and J is TRBJ2-1; 7 bases map to TRBD1. Germline V gives CDR1 KGHDR, CDR2 SFDVKD. This CDR3 spans 17 amino acids. Trimming at V came to 3 bases and at J to 0 bases, leaving 7 bases not matched to a gene. The DNA of the CDR3 is TGTGCCACCAGTGATGCCGGGACAGAAAGCTCCTACAATGAGCAGTTCTTC. Translation gives CATSDAGTESSYNEQFF.

In its sample, this clonotype was seen a few times. The rearrangement links TRBV27 to TRBJ2-3; D is unclear. This CDR3 has 14 amino acids. Looked up from germline, CDR1 is MNHEY and CDR2 is SMNVEV (reference sequence). The V end lost 0 bases, the J end lost 3 bases, and 7 bases lay between the germline ends. CDR3 residues: CASSLSRQTDTQYF. CDR3 in DNA: TGTGCCAGCAGTTTATCACGGCAAACAGATACGCAGTATTTT.

This clonotype showed up just a few times. The rearrangement joins TRBV5-1 to TRBJ2-1; D uncertain. Germline V gene data show CDR1 as SGHRS and CDR2 as YFSETQ. This CDR3 is 15 amino acids long. The V gene lost 1 base and the J gene lost 12 bases, with 20 bases spanning the gap. For the CDR3, the DNA is TGCGCCAGCAGCTTGAGAGGTCACCCCCCTCACGTGCAGTTCTTC. Protein sequence: CASSLRGHPPHVQFF.

This clonotype is judged medium-sized. The chain is built from TRBV6-5 and TRBJ1-2; D remains ambiguous. V was shortened by 0 bases and J by 1 base, with 9 bases between the two germline ends. CDR3 size: 15 residues. Per the germline V gene, CDR1 is MNHEY and CDR2 is SVGAGI. Here the CDR3 DNA reads TGTGCCAGCAGTTACTCAGGGCAGAATAACTATGGCTACACCTTC. This codes for CASSYSGQNNYGYTF.

This clonotype was recorded a few times. The chain is built from TRBV2 and TRBJ1-1, with TRBD1 identical over 8 bases. Germline CDR1 reads SNHLY; CDR2 reads FYNNEI. V shed 9 bases and J 0 bases; nucleotides not matched to a gene: 3. The length of the CDR3 is 13 residues. The CDR3 region is CARGQDVNTEAFF. In DNA form, the CDR3 reads TGTGCCAGGGGACAGGATGTGAACACTGAAGCTTTCTTT.

The sample holds a few counts of this clonotype. This sequence joins TRBV2 and TRBJ1-3; possibly TRBD1 for D (5 bases). Per the germline V gene, CDR1 is SNHLY and CDR2 is FYNNEI. V was clipped by 5 bases and J by 4 bases, with 15 bases between them. The CDR3 covers 15 residues. The CDR3 loop reads CASSSGAPGGNTIYF. The CDR3 coding sequence is TGTGCCAGCAGTTCCGGGGCCCCGGGAGGAAACACCATATATTTT.